This T cell receptor beta chain was sequenced for a study of blood T cell repertoires in COVID-19. At the level of the study: The samples span acute and convalescent COVID-19 from the United States, Italy and Spain. Sources were T cells, B-cell-depleted T cells, or PBMCs; the material itself was cDNA or gDNA.

There are 14 residues in the CDR3. CDR1 and CDR2 from the germline V gene are MNHEY and SVGAGI. Trimming took off 5 bases at V and 4 bases at J, with 15 bases between the two ends. In the original processing: By means of reference gene primer amplification, nucleated cell counts were estimated. The table came from immunoSEQ multiplex PCR; TCRdb's copy has only in-frame clones and leaves some out. The DNA was the basis for D and trimming; V, J and clone size are from that table. The sample gives about 99,000 clones, over 75% of which show up once; 5% to 6.5% is in the top ten. This sequence originates from a human donor in a cohort sampled during active COVID-19. The rearrangement joins TRBV6-5 to TRBJ2-7, with a possible D match to TRBD1 (5 bases). Sequences were obtained from peripheral blood. CDR3 nucleotide sequence: TGTGCCAGCAGTCCCTACCAGACAGTATACGAGCAGTACTTC. Translated: CASSPYQTVYEQYF.